This TCR beta chain was captured in a study of long-term antiretroviral therapy in people with HIV. Study results and caveats: Subsequent to ART, diversity was augmented yet persisted below that of transplant donor controls.

Germline V lookup: CDR1 PRHDT, CDR2 FYEKMQ (reference sequence). Trimming took 5 bases from V and 4 from J, leaving 15 bases between them. The CDR3 has 15 amino acids. The United States was where all participants with HIV were treated. Sequencing relied on immunoSEQ assay v3.0, run at survey level. Sequencing had a target that covered about 40,000-55,000 T-cell genomes per sample. This table comes from immunoSEQ multiplex PCR, and its TCRdb copy is limited to in-frame clones, with some not included. Of about 36,000 clones listed, 80% are singletons. With regard to this clone: Its antigen is not identified.

The specimen comprised unsorted PBMCs, sampled 3.4 years after starting antiretroviral therapy. The clonotype was recovered from a man under 40 with HIV. The chain employs TRBV13 and TRBJ2-1, with a tentative D call TRBD2 (6 bases). The chain's CDR3 is CASSPRDLPYNEQFF. The CDR3 nucleotides read TGTGCCAGCAGCCCCCGGGACTTACCTTACAATGAGCAGTTCTTC. Looking up the rest from reference TRBV13 and TRBJ2-1 gives the full variable domain: AAGVIQSPRHLIKEKRETATLKCYPIPRHDTVYWYQQGPGQDPQFLISFYEKMQSDKGSIPDRFSAQQFSDYHSELNMSSLELGDSALYFCASSPRDLPYNEQFFGPGTRLTVL.